These 15 T cell receptor beta chains originate from one sample sequenced in a study of regulatory T cells in long-lasting Graves disease. Time point reported: newly diagnosed GD, antithyroid drugs for less than 3 months. PBMCs provided the RNA from which the TCR library was made. Relying on iRepertoire HTBI primers and Arm-PCR of CDR3 regions, the team built TCR beta libraries. TCRdb ran MiXCR on the multiplex PCR reads and lists one entry per CDR3 protein. The data hold over 500,000 distinct CDR3 sequences, with around 17% observed a single time. The data also belong to a second study, concerning T cells in Graves' hyperthyroidism and ophthalmopathy.

The sample consisted of peripheral blood mononuclear cells (PBMCs), taken at new diagnosis, from a patient treated with antithyroid drugs. The source is a woman aged 25 to 45 with Graves disease.

This clonotype was observed a handful of times. The chain has TRBV7-9 and TRBJ2-3, with TRBD2 matching 7 bases. Germline CDR1 is SEHNR and CDR2 is FQNEAQ (reference sequence). The CDR3 is made up of 14 amino acids. V lost 5 bases to trimming and J lost 8 bases; unmatched junction nucleotides: 10. CDR3 region: CASSPYRTGGTQYF. The CDR3 bases are TGTGCCAGCAGCCCCTACCGGACGGGAGGTACGCAGTATTTT. Combining the CDR3 with reference TRBV7-9 and TRBJ2-3 gives the whole variable domain DTGVSQNPRHKITKRGQNVTFRCDPISEHNRLYWYRQTLGQGPEFLTYFQNEAQLEKSRLLSDRFSAERPKGSFSTLEIQRTEQGDSAMYLCASSPYRTGGTQYFGPGTRLTVL.

This clonotype turned up a few times. The V and J genes are TRBV6-2 or TRBV6-3 and TRBJ1-1; D remains unclear. CDR3 length equals 15 residues. V lost 2 bases and J 1 base, leaving 11 bases between the germline ends. Germline CDR1 and CDR2: MNHEY and SVGEGT. CDR3 nucleotide sequence: TGTGCCAGCAGTTACACCGACATAAAGAACACTGAAGCTTTCTTT. It translates to CASSYTDIKNTEAFF.

The CDR3 is CASSFNQWQYF. The CDR3 coding sequence is TGTGCCAGCAGTTTTAATCAGTGGCAGTACTTC. The chain employs TRBV28 and TRBJ2-7; D call uncertain. Trimming cost V 3 bases and J 9 bases, with 9 bases left between them. Germline V gene lookup returns CDR1 MDHEN and CDR2 SYDVKM. This CDR3 contains 11 residues.

This clonotype was recorded many times. This chain uses TRBV6-2 or TRBV6-3 with TRBJ1-1; a weak D match, TRBD1 (6 bases). V lost 0 bases, J lost 11 bases, and 16 bases lay in between. Per germline, CDR1 MNHEY and CDR2 SVGEGT. There are 14 residues in the CDR3. CDR3 in amino acids: CASSYSGRTGSAFF. The DNA of the CDR3 is TGTGCCAGCAGTTACTCCGGCCGTACAGGGTCGGCTTTCTTT.

The count of this clonotype is one. The chain employs TRBV7-9 and TRBJ2-5; D is possibly TRBD1 (6 bases). Trimming cost V 4 bases and J 4 bases, with 10 bases left between them. In germline, CDR1 is SEHNR, CDR2 FQNEAQ (reference sequence). This CDR3 region has 13 residues. The CDR3 sequence is CASSSFRGETQYF. DNA of the CDR3: TGTGCCAGCAGCTCTTTCAGGGGAGAGACCCAGTACTTC. Based on the CDR3 plus reference TRBV7-9 and TRBJ2-5, the full variable domain is DTGVSQNPRHKITKRGQNVTFRCDPISEHNRLYWYRQTLGQGPEFLTYFQNEAQLEKSRLLSDRFSAERPKGSFSTLEIQRTEQGDSAMYLCASSSFRGETQYFGPGTRLLVL.

The chain combines TRBV18 with TRBJ1-1; perhaps TRBD1 as D (6 bases). This CDR3 region has 19 residues. Per the germline V gene, CDR1 is KGHSH and CDR2 is LQKENI. V dropped 6 bases and J dropped 4 bases, with 30 bases sitting between them. The CDR3 region is CASSPPGDLGRAVFTEAFF. Written as DNA, the CDR3 is TGTGCCAGCTCGCCTCCAGGGGACTTAGGTAGGGCGGTTTTCACTGAAGCTTTCTTT.

The sample holds a few counts of this clonotype. The rearrangement uses TRBV28 and TRBJ1-4, with D tentatively TRBD1 (6 bases). The CDR3 contains 14 residues. Germline CDR1 reads MDHEN; CDR2 reads SYDVKM. Trimming took off 10 bases at V and 3 bases at J, with 15 bases between the two ends. Here the CDR3 reads CATHRVPANEKLFF. The CDR3 DNA is TGTGCCACCCACAGGGTTCCGGCTAATGAAAAACTGTTTTTT.

This chain joins TRBV29-1 and TRBJ2-2; perhaps TRBD1 as D (6 bases). In germline, CDR1 is SQVTM, CDR2 ANQGSEA. V lost 6 bases to trimming and J lost 3 bases, with 14 bases between them. The CDR3 has 14 amino acids. CDR3 loop: CSVARQEYTGELFF. The CDR3 DNA sequence: TGCAGCGTAGCAAGACAGGAGTACACCGGGGAGCTGTTTTTT.

This clonotype has a handful of counts. The chain is built from TRBV12-3 or TRBV12-4 and TRBJ2-1; unclear D gene. The CDR3 is made up of 16 amino acids. V lost 0 bases, J lost 1 base, and 10 bases lay in between. The CDR3 reads CASSLAGAISYNEQFF. Here the CDR3 DNA reads TGTGCCAGCAGTTTAGCGGGTGCTATTTCCTACAATGAGCAGTTCTTC.

This clonotype has ten or more counts. The V gene is TRBV2, the J gene TRBJ1-1; perhaps TRBD1 as D (5 bases). CDR3 length: 11 residues. CDR1 is SNHLY, CDR2 FYNNEI, per germline. V lost 3 bases and J lost 7, with 6 bases in between. The CDR3 bases are TGTGCCAGCAGTGAGCAGGGTGAAGCTTTCTTT. This encodes CASSEQGEAFF.

There are many counts of this clonotype. This chain connects TRBV6-5 to TRBJ1-5, with D unclear. The CDR3 spans 13 residues. Germline assignment: CDR1 MNHEY and CDR2 SVGAGI. V dropped 0 bases and J dropped 5 bases, with 5 bases sitting between them. The CDR3 nucleotides are TGTGCCAGCAGTTACTCGCGGGATCAGCCCCAGCATTTT. Amino acid sequence: CASSYSRDQPQHF.

This clonotype was observed at least ten times. The gene calls are TRBV28 and TRBJ1-2; maybe TRBD1 (6 bases). Trimming took 4 bases from V and 8 from J, leaving 8 bases between them. Germline V gene lookup returns CDR1 MDHEN and CDR2 SYDVKM. The CDR3 runs to 11 residues. The CDR3 DNA is TGTGCCAGCAGTTACAGGGACGGCTACACCTTC. Protein sequence: CASSYRDGYTF.

This clonotype was seen many times. This chain connects TRBV6-1 to TRBJ1-6; D may be TRBD1 (6 bases). Trimming removed 3 bases at V and 7 bases at J, with 13 bases between. Germline-derived CDR1 and CDR2 are MNHNS and SASEGT. The CDR3 covers 15 residues. CDR3: CASSEKDSYNSPLHF. In nucleotides, the CDR3 is TGTGCCAGCAGTGAGAAGGACAGTTACAATTCACCCCTCCACTTT.

This clonotype showed up many times. This chain connects TRBV29-1 to TRBJ2-1; D uncertain. The CDR3 contains 13 residues. Germline V CDR1 and CDR2: SQVTM, ANQGSEA. Between the trimmed V and J ends, which lost 5 bases and 6 bases, there was a span of 14 bases. The CDR3 sequence: CSVTLPVVNEQFF. The CDR3 DNA is TGCAGCGTTACTCTCCCGGTTGTCAATGAGCAGTTCTTC.

The genes are TRBV12-3 or TRBV12-4 and TRBJ2-1; 8 bases align to TRBD2. CDR3 length equals 15 residues. With V trimmed by 4 bases and J by 5 bases, 7 bases remained unmatched. This CDR3 reads CASSSGTRRHNEQFF. The CDR3 coding sequence is TGTGCCAGCAGTTCTGGGACTAGACGGCACAATGAGCAGTTCTTC.